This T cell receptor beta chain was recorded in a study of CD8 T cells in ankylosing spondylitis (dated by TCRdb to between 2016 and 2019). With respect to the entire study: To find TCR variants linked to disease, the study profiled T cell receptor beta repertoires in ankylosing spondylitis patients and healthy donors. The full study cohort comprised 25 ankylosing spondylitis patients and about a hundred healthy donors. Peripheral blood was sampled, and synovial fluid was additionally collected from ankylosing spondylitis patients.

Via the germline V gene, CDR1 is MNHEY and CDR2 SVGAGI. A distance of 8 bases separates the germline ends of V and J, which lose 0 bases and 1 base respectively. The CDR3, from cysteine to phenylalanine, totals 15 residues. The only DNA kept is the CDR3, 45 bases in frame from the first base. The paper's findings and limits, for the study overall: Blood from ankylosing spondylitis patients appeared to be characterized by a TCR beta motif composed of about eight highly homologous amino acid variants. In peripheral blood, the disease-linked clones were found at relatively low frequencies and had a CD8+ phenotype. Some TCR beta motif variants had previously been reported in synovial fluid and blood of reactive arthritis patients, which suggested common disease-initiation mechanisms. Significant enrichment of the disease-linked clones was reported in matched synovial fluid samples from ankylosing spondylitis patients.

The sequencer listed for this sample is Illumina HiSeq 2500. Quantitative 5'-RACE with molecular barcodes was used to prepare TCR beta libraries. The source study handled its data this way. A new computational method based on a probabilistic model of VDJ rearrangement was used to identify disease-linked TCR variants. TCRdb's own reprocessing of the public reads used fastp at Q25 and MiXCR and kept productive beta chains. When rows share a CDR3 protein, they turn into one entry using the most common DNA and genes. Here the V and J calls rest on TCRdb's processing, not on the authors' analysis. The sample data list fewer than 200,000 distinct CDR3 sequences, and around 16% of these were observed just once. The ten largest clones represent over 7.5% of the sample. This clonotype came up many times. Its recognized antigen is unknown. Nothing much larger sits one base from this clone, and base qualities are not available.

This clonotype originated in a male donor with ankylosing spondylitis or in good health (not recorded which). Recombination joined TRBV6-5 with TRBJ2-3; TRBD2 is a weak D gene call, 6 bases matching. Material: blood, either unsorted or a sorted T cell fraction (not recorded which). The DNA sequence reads TGTGCCAGCAGTTACTCAGCTAGCGGCACAGATACGCAGTATTTT. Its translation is CASSYSASGTDTQYF.